Listed here are 21 T cell receptor beta chains from one sample, sequenced in a study of blood T cell repertoires in COVID-19. Measured with immunoSEQ multiplex PCR; TCRdb has only the in-frame clones, and not every one. This sample has over 200,000 clones; 80% to 90% occur once, and the top ten carry under 2.5%. The source material was PBMCs or T cells enriched from blood (not recorded which). Receptors originate from a woman between 45 and 60 years old who had recovered from COVID-19.

This clone has a single count. The chain is built from TRBV5-5 and TRBJ2-3, with 10 bases aligning to TRBD2. CDR1 and CDR2 (germline): SGHKS, YYEKEE (reference sequence). The CDR3 has 17 residues. Trimming cost V 4 bases and J 1 base; bases outside gene matches: 9. DNA of the CDR3: TGTGCCAGCAGCGGACTTCCTAGCGGGAGTGGCACAGATACGCAGTATTTT. Protein sequence: CASSGLPSGSGTDTQYF.

This chain uses TRBV7-2 with TRBJ1-5, with D unresolved. Germline values: CDR1 SGHTA, CDR2 FQGNSA. The CDR3 covers 16 residues. Between the trimmed V and J ends, which lost 8 bases and 1 base, there was a span of 18 bases. CDR3 loop: CASASDTRGSNQPQHF. As DNA, the CDR3 is TGTGCCAGCGCGTCGGATACTCGGGGAAGCAATCAGCCCCAGCATTTT.

This chain joins TRBV27 and TRBJ1-4; D unresolved. Germline assignment: CDR1 MNHEY and CDR2 SMNVEV (reference sequence). Deletions cut 4 bases from V and 7 bases from J, with 7 bases between. CDR3 length: 12 residues. The CDR3 spells CASSSLGEKLFF. CDR3 sequence (DNA): TGTGCCAGCAGTTCCCTCGGTGAAAAACTGTTTTTT.

The gene calls are TRBV28 and TRBJ1-2; TRBD1 aligns across 8 bases. Germline CDR1 reads MDHEN; CDR2 reads SYDVKM. There are 12 residues in the CDR3. Trimming removed 7 bases from V and 8 bases from J; junction bases left unmatched: 6. The CDR3 DNA sequence: TGTGCCAGCACCGTGGACAGGGAAGGCTACACCTTC. Amino acid sequence: CASTVDREGYTF.

The rearrangement links TRBV24-1 to TRBJ2-7; TRBD1 might be the D (5 bases). Germline V lookup: CDR1 KGHDR, CDR2 SFDVKD. The CDR3 runs 15 residues. V was trimmed by 5 bases and J by 7 bases, leaving 20 bases between them. CDR3 sequence: CATSGTTDDSGEQYF. CDR3 nucleotides: TGTGCCACCAGTGGGACAACGGACGACTCTGGAGAGCAGTACTTC.

The chain combines TRBV3-1 (or the pseudogene TRBV3-2) with TRBJ2-1; D may be TRBD2 (5 bases). The V end was cut by 6 bases, the J end by 4 bases, with 16 bases between. The CDR3 is 15 residues long. The germline gives CDR1 LGHDT, CDR2 YNNKEL (reference sequence). CDR3 protein: CASSTSRTAYNEQFF. Written as DNA, the CDR3 is TGTGCCAGCAGTACAAGTCGGACTGCTTACAATGAGCAGTTCTTC.

The J gene is TRBJ2-5, the V gene TRBV11-2; 9 bases agree with TRBD2. Trimming cost V 5 bases and J 6 bases; bases outside gene matches: 10. The CDR3 covers 15 residues. CDR1 and CDR2 (germline): SGHAT, FQNNGV. CDR3 sequence (DNA): TGTGCCAGCAGCGGACGATTAGCGGGAGACAAGACCCAGTACTTC. It translates to CASSGRLAGDKTQYF.

This clone was seen a handful of times. The chain carries TRBV5-1 and TRBJ2-3, with 8 bases that match TRBD2. V trimming: 5 bases; J trimming: 2 bases; junction bases outside the gene matches: 10. CDR1 and CDR2 (germline): SGHRS, YFSETQ. The CDR3 runs 16 residues. CDR3 in amino acids: CASRRVAGLPTDTQYF. CDR3 in DNA: TGCGCCAGCAGGAGAGTAGCGGGGCTCCCCACAGATACGCAGTATTTT. Full variable domain (outside the CDR3, taken from reference TRBV5-1 and TRBJ2-3): KAGVTQTPRYLIKTRGQQVTLSCSPISGHRSVSWYQQTPGQGLQFLFEYFSETQRNKGNFPGRFSGRQFSNSRSEMNVSTLELGDSALYLCASRRVAGLPTDTQYFGPGTRLTVL.

The V and J genes are TRBV18 and TRBJ1-3; D unresolved. The germline CDR1 and CDR2 sequences are KGHSH and LQKENI. This CDR3 is 14 amino acids long. The V gene lost 3 bases and the J gene lost 1 base, with 7 bases spanning the gap. In DNA, the CDR3 is TGTGCCAGCTCACCGCGAGAGTCTGGAAACACCATATATTTT. Protein: CASSPRESGNTIYF.

This clone was seen just once. The rearrangement links TRBV7-8 to TRBJ2-2; 8 nucleotides line up with TRBD2. The CDR3 sequence is 16 residues long. V lost 1 base, J lost 5 bases, and 6 bases stayed unmatched. The germline gives CDR1 SGHVS, CDR2 FQNEAQ. CDR3 residues: CASSLVASGLTGELFF. The DNA of the CDR3 is TGTGCCAGCAGCTTAGTTGCTAGCGGGTTGACCGGGGAGCTGTTTTTT.

This clone has only one observation. This rearrangement joins TRBV6-1 to TRBJ2-7, with 7 bases fitting TRBD2. The CDR3 runs to 14 residues. Germline V gives CDR1 MNHNS, CDR2 SASEGT. Unmatched junction bases numbered 4, after V lost 3 bases and J lost 2 bases. CDR3 sequence: CASSEAGVTYEQYF. CDR3 nucleotide sequence: TGTGCCAGCAGTGAGGCGGGAGTCACCTACGAGCAGTACTTC.

Comments on this clone: The junction departs from germline at one end; a sequencing error may be responsible. This sequence joins TRBV10-3 and TRBJ1-1; 8 positions agree with TRBD1. CDR3 length equals 11 residues. Germline V gene sequence: CDR1 ENHRY, CDR2 SYGVKD. The CDR3 sequence: CAPNYGQGKNF. The CDR3 nucleotides are TGTGCCCCTAATTACGGACAGGGAAAAAACTTT.

J is TRBJ2-7 and V is TRBV6-6, with TRBD1 as a possible D gene (6 bases). With 6 bases removed from V and 0 bases from J, the gap between germline ends came to 12 bases. There are 14 residues in the CDR3. Germline-derived CDR1 and CDR2 are MNHNY and SVGAGI (reference sequence). The CDR3 sequence is CASSKLRGSYEQYF. The CDR3 DNA reads TGTGCCAGCAGCAAGCTCAGGGGCTCCTACGAGCAGTACTTC.

The sample holds one count of this clone. The chain is built from TRBV30 and TRBJ2-3; tentatively, D is TRBD2 (6 bases). The V gene lost 2 bases and the J gene lost 0 bases, with 15 bases spanning the gap. This CDR3 has 16 amino acids. The germline gives CDR1 GTSNPN, CDR2 SVGIG (reference sequence). The CDR3 loop reads CAWSPRLATSTDTQYF. The CDR3 nucleotides are TGTGCCTGGAGTCCCCGGCTAGCGACTAGCACAGATACGCAGTATTTT. Supplemented by reference TRBV30 and TRBJ2-3, the full variable domain reads SQTIHQWPATLVQPVGSPLSLECTVEGTSNPNLYWYRQAAGRGLQLLFYSVGIGQISSEVPQNLSASRPQDRQFILSSKKLLLSDSGFYLCAWSPRLATSTDTQYFGPGTRLTVL.

This sequence joins TRBV5-1 and TRBJ2-6, with D unclear. The CDR3 is 15 amino acids. Deletions cut 1 base from V and 0 bases from J, with 5 bases between. In germline, CDR1 is SGHRS, CDR2 YFSETQ. The CDR3 sequence is CASSLFRSGANVLTF. The CDR3 DNA is TGCGCCAGCAGCTTGTTCCGCTCTGGGGCCAACGTCCTGACTTTC.

This clone occurred once. V usage is TRBV27 and J usage is TRBJ2-7, with 11 bases that match TRBD1. Germline V gene lookup returns CDR1 MNHEY and CDR2 SMNVEV (reference sequence). The CDR3 is 15 residues long. V lost 3 bases to trimming and J lost 5 bases; unmatched junction nucleotides: 6. The CDR3 nucleotides are TGTGCCAGCAGTTTCCTGGACAGGGGGCAGCACGAGCAGTACTTC. Translated: CASSFLDRGQHEQYF.

The chain couples TRBV6-5 to TRBJ1-2; TRBD1 agrees at 7 bases. Trimming cost V 5 bases and J 3 bases; bases outside gene matches: 6. Germline lookup yields CDR1 MNHEY and CDR2 SVGAGI. The CDR3 is 14 residues long. The CDR3 bases are TGTGCCAGCAGTATAAGGGGGCGAGACTATGGCTACACCTTC. Protein sequence: CASSIRGRDYGYTF.

The rearrangement uses TRBV30 and TRBJ2-2; D remains ambiguous. The CDR3 runs 12 residues. The V end lost 4 bases, the J end lost 3 bases, and 6 bases lay between the germline ends. Germline CDR1 is GTSNPN and CDR2 is SVGIG (reference sequence). CDR3 bases: TGTGCCTGGATCGGGTACACCGGGGAGCTGTTTTTT. This encodes CAWIGYTGELFF.

The V and J genes are TRBV3-1 (or the pseudogene TRBV3-2) and TRBJ2-1, with D tentatively TRBD2 (5 bases). Trimming shortened V by 2 bases and J by 5 bases, and 10 bases separated the two germline ends. The CDR3 contains 14 residues. CDR1 and CDR2 (germline): LGHDT, YNNKEL (reference sequence). Written as DNA, the CDR3 is TGTGCCAGCAGCCAATCCCTAGCAAACAATGAGCAGTTCTTC. Its translation is CASSQSLANNEQFF.

The chain joins TRBV2 to TRBJ1-6; no clear D gene. There are 11 residues in the CDR3. With 7 bases removed from V and 7 bases from J, the gap between germline ends came to 5 bases. Germline V gene data show CDR1 as SNHLY and CDR2 as FYNNEI. The CDR3: CASKQNSPLHF. For the CDR3, the DNA is TGTGCCAGCAAACAGAATTCACCCCTCCACTTT. The full variable domain, completed using reference TRBV2 and TRBJ1-6, is EPEVTQTPSHQVTQMGQEVILRCVPISNHLYFYWYRQILGQKVEFLVSFYNNEISEKSEIFDDQFSVERPDGSNFTLKIRSTKLEDSAMYFCASKQNSPLHFGNGTRLTVT.

This clone has a single count. This chain uses TRBV7-9 with TRBJ1-1; 9 positions agree with TRBD1. Germline V gene lookup returns CDR1 SEHNR and CDR2 FQNEAQ (reference sequence). The CDR3 length is 13 residues. V shed 10 bases and J 1 base; nucleotides not matched to a gene: 4. The CDR3 DNA reads as TGTGCCACCGTGGGACAGGGGAACACTGAAGCTTTCTTT. Amino acid sequence: CATVGQGNTEAFF.